This T cell receptor (beta chain) was documented in a study of T cell clones after liver transplantation (dated by TCRdb to the late 2010s). Context from the whole study: The samples were obtained from ITN030ST, a randomized trial that attempted immunosuppression withdrawal within 2 years after liver transplantation. Donor-reactive T cell clones were identified by TCRbeta sequencing after a pre-transplant mixed lymphocyte reaction and then tracked in post-transplant blood. Third party-reactive TCRbeta sequences from pre-transplant MLRs were also identified as an antigen-independent comparator for donor-reactive sequences. Of the eight recipients, a few were HCV-positive, while the remaining recipients had been transplanted for non-autoimmune, non-viral indications. No induction therapy was given to the subjects, and standard immunosuppression was administered until randomization at 12-24 months post-transplant. Tolerance was defined as complete immunosuppression withdrawal for at least one year with no rise in liver enzymes beyond twice the upper limit of normal. Blood samples were collected pre-transplant, pre-randomization before withdrawal, and post-randomization after either full withdrawal or failed withdrawal. The studied cohort comprised 8 liver transplant recipients, 3 classified as tolerant and 5 as non-tolerant.

Unstimulated PBMCs, after thawing, were stained for CD3, CD4 and CD8 and then FACS-sorted into CD3+CD4+ and CD3+CD8+ populations. Randomization to immunosuppression withdrawal applied to every one of the 8 studied subjects. The Qiagen DNeasy Blood and Tissue Kit was used to isolate genomic DNA. Findings and caveats that apply to the study as a whole: Because of small, heterogeneous patient numbers and non-standardized post-transplant time points, the conclusions were only preliminary. In two subjects, low numbers of available donor cells limited the measurable donor-reactive repertoire. Once repertoire turnover was taken into account, donor-reactive detection showed a significant reduction for CD4 in 7 of 8 subjects and for CD8 in 8 of 8. Since no allograft tissue specimens were available, donor-reactive T cells may have migrated into the graft instead of being deleted. Circulating donor-reactive CD4 TCRbeta sequences fell significantly post-transplant in most of the 8 subjects, irrespective of tolerance or HCV status. Donor-reactive sequences declined more than third party-reactive ones, suggesting partial antigen-specific deletion unrelated to withdrawal success.

The junction carries 17 bases between V and J, which are trimmed by 3 bases and 0 bases respectively. The CDR3 numbers 17 residues from cysteine through phenylalanine. Just the 51-base CDR3 DNA is kept, in frame starting at base 1. As encoded in the germline V gene, CDR1 is KGHSH while CDR2 is LQKENI. High-throughput TCRbeta CDR3 sequencing of frozen genomic DNA was performed by immunoSEQ, with PCR amplification, mapping, bias correction and internal controls included. The authors processed their data as follows. Productive rearrangements were kept, and unique TCRbeta sequences were defined by CDR3 nucleotide sequence plus V and J gene. Donor-reactive sequences required at least 5-fold expansion in CFSE-low cells versus unstimulated pre-transplant cells and at least 0.01% frequency. To ensure at least 90% detection power, minimum frequency thresholds were set for each subject based on that subject's lowest-template unstimulated sample. Repertoire turnover was measured by Jensen-Shannon divergence between the top 1000 TCRbeta sequences post- and pre-transplant. Two-sided Fisher's exact tests were used to test for changes in the detection of donor-reactive sequences. The clones in this table, taken by TCRdb from immuneACCESS, are in-frame only. Not every clone is retained; where verified, under half of the shortfall comes from an unresolved V gene, and the cause of the rest is unknown. The V and J calls and the clone size are those of that table, but D and trimming were determined from the DNA. This sample gives about 15,000 clones in total; roughly 84% of them show up just once. The top ten constitute about 30% of the sample.

To note about this clone: The clone's antigen remains unknown. Per-base quality was not reported, and no clone a single base away is much larger than it.

The receptor was isolated from a human patient who received a liver transplant. After a transplant, some T cells may be the graft donor's own cells. The source material was CD8+ T cells from blood, sampled around 48 months after liver transplant. Recombination linked TRBV18 to TRBJ2-5; 6 matching bases give a weak D call of TRBD2. The DNA sequence reads TGTGCCAGCTCACCCGCCGGAGGGGTGCTGTACCAAGAGACCCAGTACTTC. This translates into CASSPAGGVLYQETQYF.